This T cell receptor beta chain originates from a study of long-term antiretroviral therapy in people with HIV. A note on this clone: Its target is not known.

This CDR3 has 14 residues. Trimming removed 0 bases from V and 6 bases from J, with 8 bases in between. Germline V lookup: CDR1 MNHEY, CDR2 SVGAGI. It was version v3.0 of the immunoSEQ assay that was run at survey level. The repertoire was sequenced with immunoSEQ multiplex PCR; TCRdb's copy has only in-frame clones and lacks some. Altogether fewer than 30,000 clones are present, about 76% being singletons, with the ten largest covering around 16%. None of the participants with HIV were treated outside the United States. Held in samples before DNA extraction were about 0.9-11 million cryopreserved PBMC. Study-level findings and limits: Blood dates from the mid-2000s to the late 2010s, possibly under older ART regimens.

The rearrangement uses TRBV6-5 and TRBJ2-2; no firm D call. Material: unsorted PBMCs, obtained at the start of antiretroviral therapy, before treatment. The source is a woman between 18 and 29 years old with HIV. CDR3 sequence reads: CASSYSLGAGELFF. CDR3 coding DNA: TGTGCCAGCAGTTACTCACTGGGCGCCGGGGAGCTGTTTTTT.